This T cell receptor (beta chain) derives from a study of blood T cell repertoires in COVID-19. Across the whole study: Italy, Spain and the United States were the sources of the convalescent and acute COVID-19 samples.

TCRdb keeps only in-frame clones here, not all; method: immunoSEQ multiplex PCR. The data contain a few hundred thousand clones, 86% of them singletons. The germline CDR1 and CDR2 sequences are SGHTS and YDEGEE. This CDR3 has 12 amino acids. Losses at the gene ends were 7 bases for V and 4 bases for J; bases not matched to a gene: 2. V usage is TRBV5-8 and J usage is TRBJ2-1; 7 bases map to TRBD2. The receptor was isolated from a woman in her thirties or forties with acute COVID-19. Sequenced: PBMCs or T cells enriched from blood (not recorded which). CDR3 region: CASGEGYNEQFF. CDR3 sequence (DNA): TGTGCCAGCGGGGAGGGATACAATGAGCAGTTCTTC.